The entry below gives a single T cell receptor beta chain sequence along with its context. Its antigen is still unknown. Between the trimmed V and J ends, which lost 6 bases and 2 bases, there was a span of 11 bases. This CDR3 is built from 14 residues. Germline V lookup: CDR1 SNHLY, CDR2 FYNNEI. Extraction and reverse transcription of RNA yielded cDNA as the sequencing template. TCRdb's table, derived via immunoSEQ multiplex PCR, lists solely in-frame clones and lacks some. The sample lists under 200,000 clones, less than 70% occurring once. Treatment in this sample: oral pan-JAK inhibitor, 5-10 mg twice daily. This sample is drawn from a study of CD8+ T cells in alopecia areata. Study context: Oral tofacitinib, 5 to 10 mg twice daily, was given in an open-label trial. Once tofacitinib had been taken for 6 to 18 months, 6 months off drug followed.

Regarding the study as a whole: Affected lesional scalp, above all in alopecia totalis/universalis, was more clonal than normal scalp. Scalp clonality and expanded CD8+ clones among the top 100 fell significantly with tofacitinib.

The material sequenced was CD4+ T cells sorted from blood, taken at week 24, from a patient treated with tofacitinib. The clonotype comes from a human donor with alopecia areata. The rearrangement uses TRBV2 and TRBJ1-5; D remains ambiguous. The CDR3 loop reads CASSGIVGNQPQHF. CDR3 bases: TGTGCCAGCAGCGGGATTGTTGGCAATCAGCCCCAGCATTTT.